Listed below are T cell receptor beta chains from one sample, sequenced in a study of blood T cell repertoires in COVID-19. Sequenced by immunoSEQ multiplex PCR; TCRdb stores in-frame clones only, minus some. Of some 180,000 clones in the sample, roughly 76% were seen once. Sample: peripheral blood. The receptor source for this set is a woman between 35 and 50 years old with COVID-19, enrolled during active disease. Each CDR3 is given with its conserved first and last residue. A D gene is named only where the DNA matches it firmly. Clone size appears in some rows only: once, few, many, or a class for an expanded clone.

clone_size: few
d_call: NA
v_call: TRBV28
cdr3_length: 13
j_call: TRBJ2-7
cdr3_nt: TGTGCCAGCAGACCCAGGATTTCCTACGAGCAGTACTTC
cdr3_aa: CASRPRISYEQYF

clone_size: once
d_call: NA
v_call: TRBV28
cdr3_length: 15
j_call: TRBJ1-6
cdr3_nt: TGTGCCAGCAGTCCCGGGACAACTTTTAATTCACCCCTCCACTTT
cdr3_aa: CASSPGTTFNSPLHF

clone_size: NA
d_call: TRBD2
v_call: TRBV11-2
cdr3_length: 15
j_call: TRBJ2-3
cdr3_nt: TGTGCCAGCAGCTTCATCGGGGGGGTGACAGATACGCAGTATTTT
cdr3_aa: CASSFIGGVTDTQYF

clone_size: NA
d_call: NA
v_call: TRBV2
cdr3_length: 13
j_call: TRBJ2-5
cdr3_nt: TGTGCCAGCAGTCTTGGGGGCGAGGAGACCCAGTACTTC
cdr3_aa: CASSLGGEETQYF

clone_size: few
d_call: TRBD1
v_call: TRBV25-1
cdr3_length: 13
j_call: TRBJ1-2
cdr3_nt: TGTGCCAGCAGGAGGACAGGCGTGAATGGCTACACCTTC
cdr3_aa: CASRRTGVNGYTF

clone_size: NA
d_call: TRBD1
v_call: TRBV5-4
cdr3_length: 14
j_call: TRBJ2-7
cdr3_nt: TGTGCCAGCAGCTCTCCGACAGGGGGGTACGAGCAGTACTTC
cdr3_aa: CASSSPTGGYEQYF

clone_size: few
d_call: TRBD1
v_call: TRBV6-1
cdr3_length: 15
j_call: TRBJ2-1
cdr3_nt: TGTGCCAGCAGTGAAATTTGGGGGACAGACAATGAGCAGTTCTTC
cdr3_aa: CASSEIWGTDNEQFF

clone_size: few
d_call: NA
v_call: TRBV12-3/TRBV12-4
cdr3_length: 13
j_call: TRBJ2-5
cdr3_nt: TGTGCCAGCAGTTTTAGCGGCAAAGAGACCCAGTACTTC
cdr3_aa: CASSFSGKETQYF

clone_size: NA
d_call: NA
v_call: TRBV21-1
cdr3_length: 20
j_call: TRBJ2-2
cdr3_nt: TGTGCCAGCAGCAAACGTGGACTAGCGGGAGGGCCAACGAACACCGGGGAGCTGTTTTTT
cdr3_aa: CASSKRGLAGGPTNTGELFF

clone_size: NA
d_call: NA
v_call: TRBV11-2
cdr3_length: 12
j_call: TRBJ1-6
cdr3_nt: TGTGCCAGCAGCTCCACAGCTACACCCCTCCACTTT
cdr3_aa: CASSSTATPLHF

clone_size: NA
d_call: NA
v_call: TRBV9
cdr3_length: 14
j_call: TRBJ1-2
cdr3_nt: TGTGCCAGCAGCGTTTCGGGATTATTGTGGGGCTACACCTTC
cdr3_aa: CASSVSGLLWGYTF

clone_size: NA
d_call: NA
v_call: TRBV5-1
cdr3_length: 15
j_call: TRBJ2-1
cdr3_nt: TGCGCCAGCAGCTTGGTTACAGGGAGAGGGATTGAGCAGTTCTTC
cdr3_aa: CASSLVTGRGIEQFF

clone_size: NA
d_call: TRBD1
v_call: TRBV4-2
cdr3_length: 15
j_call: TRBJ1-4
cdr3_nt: TGTGCCAGCAGCCAAGGGGACAGGTATAATGAAAAACTGTTTTTT
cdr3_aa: CASSQGDRYNEKLFF

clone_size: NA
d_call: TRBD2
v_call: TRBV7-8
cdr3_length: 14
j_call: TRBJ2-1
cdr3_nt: TGTGCCAGCAGACTAGCGGGGATCTACAATGAGCAGTTCTTC
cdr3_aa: CASRLAGIYNEQFF

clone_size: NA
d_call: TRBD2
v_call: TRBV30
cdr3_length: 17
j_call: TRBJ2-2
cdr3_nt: TGTGCCTGGAGTGTACCGGGACTAGCGGGGTACACCGGGGAGCTGTTTTTT
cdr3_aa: CAWSVPGLAGYTGELFF

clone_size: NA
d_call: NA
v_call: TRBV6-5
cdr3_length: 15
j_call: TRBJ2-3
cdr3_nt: TGTGCCAGCACTACCTTAGGGGCTAGCACAGATACGCAGTATTTT
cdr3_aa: CASTTLGASTDTQYF

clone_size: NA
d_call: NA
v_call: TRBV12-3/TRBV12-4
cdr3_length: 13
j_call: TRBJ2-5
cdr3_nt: TGTGCCAGCAGGAGGGCCCCGCAAGAGACCCAGTACTTC
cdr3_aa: CASRRAPQETQYF

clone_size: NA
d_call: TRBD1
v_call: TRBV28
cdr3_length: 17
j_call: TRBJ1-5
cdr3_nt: TGTGCCAGCTCCCTTTGGGGAGGACAGGGGAGCAATCAGCCCCAGCATTTT
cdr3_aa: CASSLWGGQGSNQPQHF

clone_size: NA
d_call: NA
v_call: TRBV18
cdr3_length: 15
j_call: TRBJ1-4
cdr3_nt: TGTGCCAGCTCACCACAGGGGACAACTAATGAAAAACTGTTTTTT
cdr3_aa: CASSPQGTTNEKLFF

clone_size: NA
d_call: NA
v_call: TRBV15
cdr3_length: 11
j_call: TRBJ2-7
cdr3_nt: TGTGCCACCAGCAGTCACTACGAGCAGTACTTC
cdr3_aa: CATSSHYEQYF

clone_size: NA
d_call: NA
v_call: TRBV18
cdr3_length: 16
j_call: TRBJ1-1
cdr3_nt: TGTGCCAGCTCACCCAGACAGACTCCTGAGAACACTGAAGCTTTCTTT
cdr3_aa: CASSPRQTPENTEAFF

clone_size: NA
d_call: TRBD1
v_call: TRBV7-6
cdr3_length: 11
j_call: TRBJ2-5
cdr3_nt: TGTGCCTACCGGGACAGCAAGACCCAGTACTTC
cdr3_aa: CAYRDSKTQYF

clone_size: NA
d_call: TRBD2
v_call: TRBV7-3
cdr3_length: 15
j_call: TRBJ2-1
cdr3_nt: TGTGCCAGCAGCCAGAGACTAGCGGGAGCCAATGAGCAGTTCTTC
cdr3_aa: CASSQRLAGANEQFF

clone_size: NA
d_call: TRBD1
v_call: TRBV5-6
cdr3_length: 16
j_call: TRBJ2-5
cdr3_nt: TGTGCCAGCAGCTTGCCATTGGGACAGCCCGGGGAGACCCAGTACTTC
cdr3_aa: CASSLPLGQPGETQYF

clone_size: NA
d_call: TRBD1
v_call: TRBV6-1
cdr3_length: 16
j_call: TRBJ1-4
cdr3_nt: TGTGCCAGCAGTGAAGCCCAGGGGGCGCTTTCTGAAAAACTGTTTTTT
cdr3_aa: CASSEAQGALSEKLFF

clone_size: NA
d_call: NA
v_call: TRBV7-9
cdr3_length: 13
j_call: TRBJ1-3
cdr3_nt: TGTGCCAGCGAACTGACAACTGGAAACACCATATATTTT
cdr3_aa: CASELTTGNTIYF

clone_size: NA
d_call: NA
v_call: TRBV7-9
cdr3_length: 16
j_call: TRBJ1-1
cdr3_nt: TGTGCCAGCAGCATACACTCGACTTTAAGGAACACTGAAGCTTTCTTT
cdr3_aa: CASSIHSTLRNTEAFF

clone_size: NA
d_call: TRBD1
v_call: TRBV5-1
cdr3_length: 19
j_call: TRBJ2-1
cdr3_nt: TGCGCCAGCAGCTTGAGTTGGACAGGGGCTATACTAAACTACAATGAGCAGTTCTTC
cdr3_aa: CASSLSWTGAILNYNEQFF

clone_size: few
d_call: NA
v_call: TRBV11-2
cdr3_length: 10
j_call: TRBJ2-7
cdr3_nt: TGTGCCAGCAGCTTCGGCGAGCAGTACTTC
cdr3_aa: CASSFGEQYF

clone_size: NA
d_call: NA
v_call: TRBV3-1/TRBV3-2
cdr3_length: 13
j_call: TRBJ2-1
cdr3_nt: TGTGCCAGCAGCCCATCTAGCGCCAATGAGCAGTTCTTC
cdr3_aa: CASSPSSANEQFF

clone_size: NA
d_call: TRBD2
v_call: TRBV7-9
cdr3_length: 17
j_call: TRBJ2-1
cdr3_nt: TGTGCCAGCAGCTTTAGCCTAGCGGGAGGTGGAGGGTATGAGCAGTTCTTC
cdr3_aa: CASSFSLAGGGGYEQFF

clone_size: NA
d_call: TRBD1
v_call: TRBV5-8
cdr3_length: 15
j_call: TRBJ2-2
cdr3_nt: TGTGCCAGCAGCGTAGGACAGGGTCCAACCGGGGAGCTGTTTTTT
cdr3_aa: CASSVGQGPTGELFF

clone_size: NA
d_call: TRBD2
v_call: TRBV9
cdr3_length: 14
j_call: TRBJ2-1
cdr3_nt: TGTGCCAGCAGCGGGACTAGCGGAATCAATGAGCAGTTCTTC
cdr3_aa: CASSGTSGINEQFF

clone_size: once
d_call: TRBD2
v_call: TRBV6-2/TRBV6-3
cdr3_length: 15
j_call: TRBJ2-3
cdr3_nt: TGTGCCAGCAGTGGGACTAGCGGGGGGGCCGATACGCAGTATTTT
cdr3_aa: CASSGTSGGADTQYF

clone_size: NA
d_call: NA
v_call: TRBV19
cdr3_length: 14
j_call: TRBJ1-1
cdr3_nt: TGTGCCAGTATTCCCCAGGGGCGGGTGACTGAAGCTTTCTTT
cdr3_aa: CASIPQGRVTEAFF

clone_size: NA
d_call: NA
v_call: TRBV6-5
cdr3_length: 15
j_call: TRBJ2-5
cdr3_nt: TGTGCCAGCAGCAATGCTTGGGGGAGGAAAGAGACCCAGTACTTC
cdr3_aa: CASSNAWGRKETQYF

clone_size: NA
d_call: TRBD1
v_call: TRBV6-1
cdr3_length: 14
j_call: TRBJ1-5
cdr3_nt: TGTGCCAGCAGTGATGGACAGGGGAATCAGCCCCAGCATTTT
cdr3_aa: CASSDGQGNQPQHF

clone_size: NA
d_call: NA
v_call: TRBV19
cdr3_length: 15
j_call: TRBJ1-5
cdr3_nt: TGTGCCAGTAGTGACCGGACGGGGATGCGCCCGCCCCAGCATTTT
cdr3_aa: CASSDRTGMRPPQHF

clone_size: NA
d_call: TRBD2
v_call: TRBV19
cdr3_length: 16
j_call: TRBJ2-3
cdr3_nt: TGTGCCAGTAGTACAAAGCGGGGTGGAAGTGCAGATACGCAGTATTTT
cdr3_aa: CASSTKRGGSADTQYF

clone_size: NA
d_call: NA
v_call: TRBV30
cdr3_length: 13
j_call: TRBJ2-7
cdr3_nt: TGTGCCTGGAGTAAACCAGGGGCTAGCGAGCAGTACTTC
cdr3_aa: CAWSKPGASEQYF